These 12 T cell receptor delta chains share one sample of origin, sequenced in a study of TRDV2 sequences in healthy donors. TCRdb re-called the PCR reads with CATT. The data hold 1,700 or so delta-chain clones, with about a sixth observed a single time. The sequencing sample was made of Vd2+ gamma-delta T cells from blood. All receptors come from a human donor in good health.

This clone is labeled medium-sized (0.01 to 0.1%). Other DNA sequences of this sample code for an identical CDR3. This rearrangement joins TRDV2 to TRDJ1; 7 bases map to TRDD3. V lost 0 bases, J lost 0 bases, and 3 bases stayed unmatched. The germline CDR1 and CDR2 sequences are GEAIGNYY and EKD. The CDR3 is made up of 15 amino acids. This CDR3 reads CACDTLGGYTDKLIF. As DNA, the CDR3 is TGTGCCTGTGACACCCTAGGGGGATACACCGATAAACTCATCTTT.

This sequence joins TRDV2 and TRDJ3; 12 nucleotides align to TRDD3. The CDR3 sequence is 21 residues long. V trimming: 0 bases; J trimming: 0 bases; junction bases outside the gene matches: 8. Germline loops: CDR1 GEAIGNYY, CDR2 EKD. The CDR3 spells CACDTVQLGDTVSWDTRQMFF. CDR3 in DNA: TGTGCCTGTGACACCGTTCAGCTGGGGGATACGGTCTCCTGGGACACCCGACAGATGTTTTTC.

A remark on this clone: A far more abundant clone sits one base away, making this likely a read error. This specimen includes other DNA sequences encoding the same CDR3. V and J are TRDV2 and TRDJ1; 10 bases are shared with TRDD3. This CDR3 is built from 16 residues. CDR1 is GEAIGNYY, CDR2 EKD, per germline. With V trimmed by 2 bases and J by 6 bases, 11 bases remained unmatched. The CDR3 here is CACDSVGMGDTNKLIF. In DNA form, the CDR3 reads TGTGCCTGTGACAGCGTCGGGATGGGGGATACCAATAAACTCATCTTT.

This sequence joins TRDV2 and TRDJ1, with 9 nucleotides matching TRDD3. In germline, CDR1 is GEAIGNYY, CDR2 EKD. Losses at the gene ends were 4 bases for V and 0 bases for J; bases not matched to a gene: 14. The CDR3 consists of 18 residues. DNA of the CDR3: TGTGCCTGTGAGCGGCTCTCCTTGGGGGATAGGGACACCGATAAACTCATCTTT. Translating gives CACERLSLGDRDTDKLIF.

This clone was found a few times. A far larger clone is only one base removed, so a read error is likely. At the DNA level, this CDR3 is encoded by other sequences in the same sample as well. The V and J genes are TRDV2 and TRDJ1; 10 nucleotides agree with TRDD3. This CDR3 is 16 amino acids long. CDR1 GEAIGNYY and CDR2 EKD come from the germline V gene. Trimming took 0 bases from V and 0 from J; bases not matched to a gene: 3. The CDR3 DNA follows: TGTGCCTGTGACACCCTGGGGGATAGAGACACCGATAAACTCATCTTT. Translated: CACDTLGDRDTDKLIF.

This chain connects TRDV2 to TRDJ1; 8 nucleotides align to TRDD3. The trim removed 0 bases at V and 0 bases at J, leaving 11 bases unmatched. There are 18 residues in the CDR3. CDR1 is GEAIGNYY, CDR2 EKD, per germline. The chain's CDR3 is CACDTVGPLGENTDKLIF. Here the CDR3 DNA reads TGTGCCTGTGACACCGTCGGGCCTCTGGGGGAGAACACCGATAAACTCATCTTT.

This clone was seen more than once but under ten times. One base away lies a much larger clone, so this may be a sequencing read error. The chain links TRDV2 to TRDJ1; TRDD3 matches at 8 bases. Germline V gene lookup returns CDR1 GEAIGNYY and CDR2 EKD. The CDR3 sequence is 13 residues long. J lost 3 bases, V lost 2 bases, and 1 base had no gene match. The CDR3 sequence is CACDMGDSDKLIF. The DNA for the CDR3 is TGTGCCTGTGACATGGGGGATTCCGATAAACTCATCTTT.

V gene TRDV2 combines with J gene TRDJ1, with 9 bases that match TRDD3. This CDR3 region has 17 residues. Germline lookup yields CDR1 GEAIGNYY and CDR2 EKD. V was pared by 0 bases and J by 4 bases, with 11 bases of the junction left unmatched. The CDR3 loop reads CACDTVQGGYRDDKLIF. As DNA, the CDR3 is TGTGCCTGTGACACCGTCCAAGGGGGATACCGGGACGATAAACTCATCTTT.

On this clone: It differs at one base from a far larger clone, so likely a read error. This same CDR3 is encoded by further DNA sequences in the sample. The V gene is TRDV2, the J gene TRDJ1, with 10 bases aligning to TRDD3. The CDR3 has 16 amino acids. CDR1 is GEAIGNYY and CDR2 is EKD in the germline V gene. CDR3 DNA: TGTGCCTGTGACACCCTGGGGGATAGGGACACCGATAAACTAATCTTT. It yields the protein CACDTLGDRDTDKLIF.

In the case of this clone: A far more abundant clone sits one base away, making this likely a read error. The sample carries other DNA sequences with the same CDR3. The chain combines TRDV2 with TRDJ1; D may be TRDD2 or TRDD3 (5 bases each). Between the trimmed V and J ends, which lost 3 bases and 0 bases, there was a span of 40 bases. Germline assignment: CDR1 GEAIGNYY and CDR2 EKD. The CDR3 is made up of 24 amino acids. As DNA, the CDR3 is TGTGCCTGTGACCCCTTACTTCCCAATGTCAAAGAGGATATTCATGGGAGGGACACCGATAAACTCATCTTT. It codes for CACDPLLPNVKEDIHGRDTDKLIF.

This clone was observed at least ten times. The chain combines TRDV2 with TRDJ1; 7 bases match TRDD3. V dropped 2 bases and J dropped 0; count of bases not matched to a gene: 17. Germline V gene sequence: CDR1 GEAIGNYY, CDR2 EKD. The CDR3 runs 19 residues. As DNA, the CDR3 is TGTGCCTGTGACATGGCTGGGGGTTCTGGCTCCTGGGACACCGATAAACTCATCTTT. It encodes CACDMAGGSGSWDTDKLIF.

This clone is medium-sized in the sample. The V gene is TRDV2, the J gene TRDJ1; D not resolved. Trimming removed 4 bases from V and 2 bases from J, with 16 bases in between. This CDR3 spans 15 amino acids. The germline gives CDR1 GEAIGNYY, CDR2 EKD. Here the CDR3 DNA reads TGTGCCTGTGAGGGTCTCTCTCAAAAGACCGATAAACTCATCTTT. The encoded protein is CACEGLSQKTDKLIF.